This T cell receptor (beta chain) was profiled in a study of blood T cell repertoires in COVID-19. On the study more broadly: COVID-19 samples, acute and convalescent, were from the United States, Italy and Spain.

The germline gives CDR1 SNHLY, CDR2 FYNNEI. Losses at the gene ends were 8 bases for V and 6 bases for J; bases not matched to a gene: 6. The CDR3 runs 12 residues. In the authors' methods: Estimation of nucleated cell counts was performed using reference gene primer amplification. TCRdb's table, derived via immunoSEQ multiplex PCR, lists solely in-frame clones and lacks some. The V and J calls and the clone size are those of that table, but D and trimming were determined from the DNA. Among more than 100,000 clones listed, over 85% were seen once. This TCR was recovered from a woman older than 75 in a cohort sampled during active COVID-19. Sample: peripheral blood. The rearrangement uses TRBV2 and TRBJ1-2, with 7 bases identical to TRBD1. CDR3 in amino acids: CASRQGRDGYTF. The CDR3 bases are TGTGCCAGCCGACAGGGACGGGATGGCTACACCTTC.